One sample yielded the 23 T cell receptor beta chains listed below, sequenced in a study of shared clonotypes between healthy human individuals. Sequencing used immunoSEQ multiplex PCR; TCRdb keeps in-frame clones, though not all of them. Among around 1.6 million clones listed, around 98% were seen once. The specimen sequenced was naive CD4+ T cells sorted from blood. Subset meaning: CD45RA+ positively selected. Every receptor here comes from a man under 40 in good health.

The V and J genes are TRBV5-4 and TRBJ1-1, with 8 bases matching TRBD1. The V gene end was trimmed by 5 bases and the J gene end by 5 bases; junction bases not matched to a gene: 11. The germline CDR1 and CDR2 sequences are SGHNT and YYREEE (reference sequence). The CDR3 contains 15 residues. CDR3 in amino acids: CASRSGQGRWTEAFF. CDR3 coding DNA: TGTGCCAGCAGGAGTGGACAGGGAAGGTGGACTGAAGCTTTCTTT.

This chain joins TRBV19 and TRBJ1-2; 7 nucleotides align to TRBD1. V lost 6 bases and J lost 4; bases outside the gene matches: 5. CDR1 and CDR2 (germline): LNHDA, SQIVND (reference sequence). CDR3 length: 13 amino acids. Written as DNA, the CDR3 is TGTGCCAGTAGGCCCGGGACAGCCTATGGCTACACCTTC. It codes for CASRPGTAYGYTF.

This chain connects TRBV18 to TRBJ2-3, with D perhaps TRBD2 (6 bases). The CDR3 spans 13 residues. Germline assignment: CDR1 KGHSH and CDR2 LQKENI. V dropped 6 bases and J dropped 9 bases, with 16 bases sitting between them. The CDR3 region is CASSWDSKGTQYF. As DNA, the CDR3 is TGTGCCAGCTCGTGGGACTCAAAGGGGACGCAGTATTTT.

The V call is TRBV7-2, the J call TRBJ2-2; D unclear. The germline gives CDR1 SGHTA, CDR2 FQGNSA. V was pared by 3 bases and J by 3 bases, with 8 bases between. This CDR3 has 14 amino acids. The CDR3 bases are TGTGCCAGCAGCTTCTGGGGTCACACCGGGGAGCTGTTTTTT. Protein: CASSFWGHTGELFF.

This chain connects TRBV11-1 to TRBJ1-2; D remains ambiguous. The germline V gene encodes CDR1 SGHAT and CDR2 FQDESV (reference sequence). The V end lost 8 bases, the J end lost 2 bases, and 9 bases lay between the germline ends. The CDR3 loop spans 12 amino acids. The CDR3 region is CASEGANYGYTF. CDR3 DNA: TGTGCCAGCGAGGGAGCCAACTATGGCTACACCTTC.

This clone was found once. This chain uses TRBV18 with TRBJ1-1; 8 positions agree with TRBD1. CDR1 and CDR2 (germline): KGHSH, LQKENI. J lost 11 bases, V lost 5 bases, and 7 bases had no gene match. CDR3 length: 12 residues. CDR3 protein: CASSAGTGSAFF. The DNA for the CDR3 is TGTGCCAGCTCAGCCGGGACAGGCTCCGCTTTCTTT.

The chain carries TRBV19 and TRBJ1-4, with D unresolved. Trimming stripped 4 bases from V and 7 bases from J, with 19 bases between. CDR3 size: 16 residues. Germline V gene sequence: CDR1 LNHDA, CDR2 SQIVND (reference sequence). The CDR3 spells CASSNPLGRGSEKLFF. CDR3 DNA: TGTGCCAGTAGTAACCCGCTAGGCCGCGGGAGTGAAAAACTGTTTTTT.

The J gene is TRBJ1-5, the V gene TRBV6-6; possibly TRBD1 for D (5 bases). V gave up 5 bases and J gave up 7 bases, with 15 bases separating them. The germline CDR1 and CDR2 sequences are MNHNY and SVGAGI (reference sequence). The CDR3 spans 14 residues. The CDR3 sequence: CASSPTGAGQPQHF. As DNA, the CDR3 is TGTGCCAGCAGTCCTACAGGAGCGGGGCAGCCCCAGCATTTT.

Concerning this clone: The same CDR3 can be traced to other DNA sequences in this sample. The chain is built from TRBV7-2 and TRBJ1-2; D ambiguous. Germline loops: CDR1 SGHTA, CDR2 FQGNSA. This CDR3 comprises 14 residues. V was shortened by 1 base and J by 2 bases, with 8 bases between the two germline ends. CDR3 region: CASSLGPGNYGYTF. As DNA, the CDR3 is TGTGCCAGCAGCTTAGGTCCGGGCAACTATGGCTACACCTTC.

The V and J genes are TRBV7-8 and TRBJ2-2; possible D gene TRBD1, 6 bases. From germline, CDR1 is SGHVS and CDR2 FQNEAQ. Trimming removed 3 bases from V and 5 bases from J, with 13 bases in between. The CDR3 has 15 amino acids. CDR3 DNA: TGTGCCAGCAGCTTGGCCAGGGGAACGACCGGGGAGCTGTTTTTT. This translates into CASSLARGTTGELFF.

The chain joins TRBV10-2 to TRBJ2-7; D call uncertain. This CDR3 is built from 15 residues. CDR1 is WSHSY and CDR2 is SAAADI in the germline V gene. Trimming took 4 bases from V and 0 from J, leaving 13 bases between them. The CDR3 bases are TGCGCCAGCAGTGTTGGTCCGGCTAGCTCCTACGAGCAGTACTTC. Protein: CASSVGPASSYEQYF.

The J gene is TRBJ2-7, the V gene TRBV7-2; 12 nucleotides line up with TRBD2. With V trimmed by 5 bases and J by 7 bases, 9 bases remained unmatched. Germline V CDR1 and CDR2: SGHTA, FQGNSA. There are 15 residues in the CDR3. The CDR3 spells CASSNRLAGVGEQYF. The CDR3 DNA is TGTGCCAGCAGCAATCGACTAGCGGGAGTGGGTGAGCAGTACTTC.

J is TRBJ1-1 and V is TRBV28, with D unclear. Germline V CDR1 and CDR2: MDHEN, SYDVKM. V was pared by 6 bases and J by 0 bases, with 14 bases between. The CDR3 spans 15 residues. CDR3 region: CASSQTRILNTEAFF. Written as DNA, the CDR3 is TGTGCCAGCAGCCAAACAAGGATCCTGAACACTGAAGCTTTCTTT.

The chain is built from TRBV28 and TRBJ2-1, with 7 bases lining up with TRBD2. CDR1 is MDHEN and CDR2 is SYDVKM in the germline V gene. The CDR3 extends over 17 amino acids. V dropped 0 bases and J dropped 4; count of bases not matched to a gene: 9. The CDR3 loop is CASSLWEGLDGYNEQFF. The CDR3 nucleotides read TGTGCCAGCAGTTTATGGGAAGGACTAGACGGATACAATGAGCAGTTCTTC.

The V and J genes are TRBV27 and TRBJ2-7, with TRBD1 identical over 8 bases. The CDR3 is made up of 15 amino acids. Germline V gene lookup returns CDR1 MNHEY and CDR2 SMNVEV (reference sequence). Trimming at V came to 5 bases and at J to 2 bases, leaving 8 bases not matched to a gene. DNA for the CDR3: TGTGCCAGCAGTCCGAAGACAGGGGTGGCCTACGAGCAGTACTTC. Protein product: CASSPKTGVAYEQYF.

The chain employs TRBV18 and TRBJ2-7; TRBD2 matches at 12 bases. The CDR3 runs 15 residues. The germline V gene encodes CDR1 KGHSH and CDR2 LQKENI. The J segment lost 7 bases and the V segment lost 5 bases, leaving 9 bases of the junction unmatched. Here the CDR3 reads CASSERTSGEPEQYF. The CDR3 bases are TGTGCCAGCTCAGAGCGGACTAGCGGGGAACCGGAGCAGTACTTC.

This chain joins TRBV15 and TRBJ2-3; D remains unclear. The V and J ends lost 4 bases and 6 bases respectively, with 8 bases between them. Germline V gene sequence: CDR1 LNHNV, CDR2 YYDKDF (reference sequence). The CDR3 is made up of 12 amino acids. The CDR3 DNA is TGTGCCACCAGCATCCCCAGGGATACGCAGTATTTT. Translating it yields CATSIPRDTQYF.

The J gene is TRBJ2-2, the V gene TRBV29-1; tentatively, D is TRBD2 (5 bases). CDR3 size: 14 residues. Looked up from germline, CDR1 is SQVTM and CDR2 is ANQGSEA. V was shortened by 1 base and J by 7 bases, with 13 bases between the two germline ends. The CDR3 bases are TGCAGCGTTGAAGTGGGAATCGGGATCGGGGAGCTGTTTTTT. Amino acids: CSVEVGIGIGELFF.

In its sample, this clone was seen once. The chain links TRBV10-1 to TRBJ1-3, with a weak D call TRBD1 (5 bases). The CDR3 is 16 amino acids. Germline CDR1 WNHNN, CDR2 SYGVQD (reference sequence). Trimming left V 6 bases short and J 0 bases short, with 15 bases between. The CDR3 DNA sequence: TGCGCCAGCAGGAGCTGGGACGGAGACTCTGGAAACACCATATATTTT. It specifies CASRSWDGDSGNTIYF.

This chain links TRBV5-4 with TRBJ1-2; D is ambiguous. There are 14 residues in the CDR3. Germline assignment: CDR1 SGHNT and CDR2 YYREEE (reference sequence). V lost 0 bases and J lost 6, with 12 bases in between. This CDR3 is CASSLVGAPDGYTF. The DNA for the CDR3 is TGTGCCAGCAGCTTGGTTGGAGCCCCGGATGGCTACACCTTC.

V is TRBV11-1 and J is TRBJ2-7, with TRBD1 matching over 7 bases. In germline, CDR1 is SGHAT, CDR2 FQDESV (reference sequence). The CDR3 has 15 amino acids. V was clipped by 4 bases and J by 3 bases; unmatched bases: 9. The CDR3 protein is CASSSGDSHIYEQYF. The CDR3 DNA reads as TGTGCCAGCAGCTCCGGGGACAGCCACATCTACGAGCAGTACTTC.

The rearrangement uses TRBV29-1 and TRBJ2-5, with 7 bases lining up with TRBD1. This CDR3 is 13 amino acids long. V trimming: 5 bases; J trimming: 3 bases; junction bases outside the gene matches: 6. CDR1 and CDR2 from the germline V gene are SQVTM and ANQGSEA. CDR3 amino acids: CSVRDSLKETQYF. In DNA form, the CDR3 reads TGCAGCGTTCGGGACAGCTTGAAAGAGACCCAGTACTTC.

The V call is TRBV5-4, the J call TRBJ2-6, with TRBD2 matching over 9 bases. Germline loops: CDR1 SGHNT, CDR2 YYREEE (reference sequence). The CDR3 covers 18 residues. The J segment lost 4 bases and the V segment lost 4 bases, leaving 12 bases of the junction unmatched. CDR3: CASSPRGSGRPGANVLTF. CDR3 DNA sequence: TGTGCCAGCAGCCCCCGGGGGAGCGGGAGGCCAGGGGCCAACGTCCTGACTTTC.